This TCR beta chain was identified during a study of technical replicates of blood from a few donors. The data were produced by immunoSEQ multiplex PCR, yet TCRdb's version contains in-frame clones alone and is incomplete. There are approximately 70,000 clones in the sample; approximately 92% occur only once, and around 0.42% lies in the top ten. Germline V gene data show CDR1 as KGHSH and CDR2 as LQKENI. Losses at the gene ends were 3 bases for V and 2 bases for J; bases not matched to a gene: 6. The length of the CDR3 is 16 residues. This chain links TRBV18 with TRBJ2-7; 11 nucleotides match TRBD1. The source of this sequence is a human donor in good health. Sequencing was carried out using T cells isolated from PBMCs. CDR3 DNA sequence: TGTGCCAGCTCACCGGGACAGGGGGTACCTACCTACGAGCAGTACTTC. It encodes CASSPGQGVPTYEQYF. The full variable domain, in which reference TRBV18 and TRBJ2-7 provide the parts outside the CDR3, is NAGVMQNPRHLVRRRGQEARLRCSPMKGHSHVYWYRQLPEEGLKFMVYLQKENIIDESGMPKERFSAEFPKEGPSILRIQQVVRGDSAAYFCASSPGQGVPTYEQYFGPGTRLTVT.